These T cell receptor beta chains were read from a single sample in a study of T cell changes during pregnancy in multiple sclerosis. Repertoires were generated with immunoSEQ multiplex PCR, while TCRdb's copy carries only in-frame clones and drops some. Of 80,000 or so clones in the sample, 85% to 95% are singletons; the top ten hold about 1%. The specimen comprised peripheral blood, sampled in the second trimester of pregnancy. These receptors all come from a female donor in good health, enrolled as a control in a pregnancy study. CDR3s include the opening cysteine and the closing phenylalanine or tryptophan. The D gene is left open where the match is weak. Some rows mark clone size as missing; the rest say once, few, many or name a class of expanded clone.

d_call,j_call,clone_size,v_call,cdr3_aa,cdr3_nt
NA,TRBJ2-7,once,TRBV4-2,CASSQDQGKSSGEQYF,TGTGCCAGCAGCCAAGACCAGGGGAAATCCTCCGGCGAGCAGTACTTC
NA,TRBJ1-2,NA,TRBV9,CASSVDWGDYGYTF,TGTGCCAGCAGCGTAGATTGGGGGGACTATGGCTACACCTTC
TRBD1,TRBJ2-7,NA,TRBV28,CASRNGQGKYEQYF,TGTGCCAGCAGGAACGGACAGGGGAAGTACGAGCAGTACTTC
TRBD1,TRBJ2-3,NA,TRBV2,CASSPGTGGLQQYF,TGTGCCAGCAGCCCCGGGACAGGGGGATTACAGCAGTATTTT
NA,TRBJ1-4,NA,TRBV5-1,CASTLGGSNEKLFF,TGCGCCAGCACCTTAGGAGGCAGTAATGAAAAACTGTTTTTT
NA,TRBJ2-1,NA,TRBV2,CASSEQLYNEQFF,TGTGCCAGCAGTGAACAACTGTACAATGAGCAGTTCTTC
NA,TRBJ1-4,NA,TRBV4-1,CASSPGFEGEKLFF,TGCGCCAGCAGCCCGGGGTTTGAGGGAGAAAAACTGTTTTTT
NA,TRBJ2-1,NA,TRBV12-5,CASGLTSGSAAPGEQFF,TGTGCTAGTGGTTTGACGTCGGGGTCCGCGGCTCCAGGCGAGCAGTTCTTC
NA,TRBJ1-1,NA,TRBV6-6,CASSFWIGAEAFF,TGTGCCAGCAGTTTCTGGATCGGGGCTGAAGCTTTCTTT
NA,TRBJ2-3,NA,TRBV11-1,CASSLTANTQYF,TGTGCCAGCAGCCTGACAGCGAATACGCAGTATTTT
NA,TRBJ2-3,once,TRBV7-8,CASSLAGSSPDTQYF,TGTGCCAGCAGCTTAGCGGGCTCCTCGCCAGATACGCAGTATTTT
TRBD1,TRBJ1-4,NA,TRBV2,CASGTGGEKLFF,TGTGCCAGCGGGACAGGCGGGGAAAAACTGTTTTTT
TRBD2,TRBJ2-1,NA,TRBV11-1,CASSFLAGGNEQFF,TGTGCCAGCAGCTTCCTAGCGGGAGGGAATGAGCAGTTCTTC
NA,TRBJ2-5,NA,TRBV5-1,CASSLEAAGGETQYF,TGCGCCAGCAGCTTGGAAGCAGCGGGTGGGGAGACCCAGTACTTC
TRBD2,TRBJ2-7,NA,TRBV9,CASSPRSSGRAEQYF,TGTGCCAGCAGCCCCCGGTCTAGCGGGAGGGCTGAGCAGTACTTC
NA,TRBJ2-7,NA,TRBV28,CASSYPGDSLYEQYF,TGTGCCAGCAGTTACCCCGGAGACAGTCTATACGAGCAGTACTTC
TRBD1,TRBJ2-1,NA,TRBV30,CAWSLLQGASEQFF,TGTGCCTGGAGTCTATTACAGGGGGCGAGTGAGCAGTTCTTC
NA,TRBJ2-7,NA,TRBV28,CASSPHRVGDFSYEQYF,TGTGCCAGCAGTCCTCACAGGGTTGGAGACTTCTCCTACGAGCAGTACTTC
NA,TRBJ2-7,NA,TRBV4-1,CASSQVSGLSYEQYF,TGCGCCAGCAGCCAGGTCAGCGGACTATCCTACGAGCAGTACTTC
NA,TRBJ1-3,NA,TRBV29-1,CSVEGEDGNAIYF,TGCAGCGTTGAAGGGGAGGACGGAAACGCCATATATTTT
NA,TRBJ2-5,NA,TRBV29-1,CSVEDFRNQETQYF,TGCAGCGTTGAAGATTTCAGAAATCAAGAGACCCAGTACTTC
NA,TRBJ2-7,NA,TRBV7-9,CASSSFSYEQYF,TGTGCCAGCAGTTCATTCTCCTACGAGCAGTACTTC
TRBD1,TRBJ1-2,once,TRBV19,CASSISGGVAGYGYTF,TGTGCCAGTAGTATATCAGGGGGCGTCGCTGGCTATGGCTACACCTTC
NA,TRBJ2-1,once,TRBV12-5,CASGGHGGHEQFF,TGTGCTAGTGGGGGTCACGGGGGGCATGAGCAGTTCTTC
NA,TRBJ1-1,NA,TRBV27,CASSLKRFTEAFF,TGTGCCAGCAGTCTAAAACGTTTCACTGAAGCTTTCTTT
TRBD1,TRBJ2-7,NA,TRBV14,CASSPRQGAYEQYF,TGTGCCAGCAGCCCAAGACAGGGGGCCTACGAGCAGTACTTC
NA,TRBJ2-3,NA,TRBV6-6,CASTPPTASVTDTQYF,TGTGCCAGCACCCCCCCCACCGCGAGTGTCACAGATACGCAGTATTTT
NA,TRBJ2-1,NA,TRBV20-1,CSVRAYNEQFF,TGCAGTGTCCGGGCCTACAATGAGCAGTTCTTC
TRBD2,TRBJ2-7,NA,TRBV7-2,CASSPTPGLAGKYEQYF,TGTGCCAGCAGCCCCACCCCGGGACTAGCGGGAAAGTACGAGCAGTACTTC
NA,TRBJ2-5,NA,TRBV11-2,CASSGIKARETQYF,TGTGCCAGCAGCGGCATTAAGGCCAGGGAGACCCAGTACTTC
TRBD2,TRBJ2-3,NA,TRBV27,CASSRLAGATDTQYF,TGTGCCAGCAGTCGGTTAGCGGGAGCAACAGATACGCAGTATTTT
TRBD1,TRBJ2-1,few,TRBV7-9,CASSLGTGSYNEQFF,TGTGCCAGCAGCTTAGGGACAGGTTCCTACAATGAGCAGTTCTTC
TRBD2,TRBJ2-1,NA,TRBV6-1,CASRGTLAGEQFF,TGTGCCAGCAGGGGTACACTAGCGGGTGAGCAGTTCTTC
TRBD2,TRBJ2-1,NA,TRBV28,CASSLGGTSANNEQFF,TGTGCCAGCAGTTTAGGAGGGACTAGCGCGAACAATGAGCAGTTCTTC
TRBD2,TRBJ2-7,NA,TRBV4-1,CASSPQTSGLSYEQYF,TGCGCCAGCAGCCCCCAGACTAGCGGGCTGTCCTACGAGCAGTACTTC
TRBD1,TRBJ1-1,NA,TRBV29-1,CSVSPGQGRSEAFF,TGCAGCGTTTCTCCGGGACAGGGAAGATCTGAAGCTTTCTTT
NA,TRBJ2-1,NA,TRBV19,CASSIGSGHNEQFF,TGTGCCAGTAGTATCGGTAGCGGACACAATGAGCAGTTCTTC
NA,TRBJ2-2,once,TRBV7-9,CASSRGSGNTGELFF,TGTGCCAGCAGCCGGGGAAGCGGGAACACCGGGGAGCTGTTTTTT
NA,TRBJ2-5,NA,TRBV29-1,CSVVAVEETQYF,TGCAGCGTTGTGGCGGTGGAAGAGACCCAGTACTTC
TRBD2,TRBJ2-1,NA,TRBV7-2,CASSPAGSGRSTEQFF,TGTGCCAGCAGCCCCGCGGGTAGCGGGAGATCCACTGAGCAGTTCTTC
NA,TRBJ2-3,NA,TRBV6-5,CASSYGEVVDTDTQYF,TGTGCCAGCAGTTACGGGGAGGTGGTTGACACAGATACGCAGTATTTT
NA,TRBJ2-2,few,TRBV9,CASSVKSGGGLPAGELFF,TGTGCCAGCAGCGTAAAAAGTGGGGGGGGCTTGCCGGCAGGGGAGCTGTTTTTT
TRBD1,TRBJ1-2,NA,TRBV25-1,CASSDPPGTGRGYTF,TGTGCCAGCAGTGATCCCCCCGGGACAGGGCGCGGCTACACCTTC
TRBD1,TRBJ2-7,NA,TRBV27,CASSTWTGSGYEQYF,TGTGCCAGCAGTACCTGGACAGGGTCGGGGTACGAGCAGTACTTC
NA,TRBJ2-7,NA,TRBV6-5,CASSYSAGLYEQYF,TGTGCCAGCAGTTACTCCGCGGGCCTCTACGAGCAGTACTTC
NA,TRBJ1-2,NA,TRBV28,CASSFPGANYGYTF,TGTGCCAGCAGTTTTCCGGGGGCTAACTATGGCTACACCTTC
TRBD2,TRBJ2-5,NA,TRBV5-1,CASSSGLGGETQYF,TGCGCCAGCAGCTCAGGACTAGGTGGGGAGACCCAGTACTTC
NA,TRBJ2-1,NA,TRBV6-1,CASTIQYNEQFF,TGTGCCAGCACCATACAGTACAATGAGCAGTTCTTC